This entry lists 14 T cell receptor beta chains sequenced from one sample in a study of shared clonotypes between healthy human individuals. The protocol was immunoSEQ multiplex PCR, while the TCRdb copy is restricted to in-frame clones and leaves out a portion. There are roughly 220,000 clones in the sample; under 80% occur only once, and 11% lies in the top ten. Sequencing was performed on memory CD4+ T cells sorted from blood. The subset is: CD45RA-negative fraction. The source is a man between 25 and 39 years old in good health.

This clone was detected only once. The rearrangement uses TRBV27 and TRBJ2-1; no firm D call. The V end was cut by 8 bases, the J end by 5 bases, with 16 bases between. This CDR3 region has 14 residues. Germline CDR1 MNHEY, CDR2 SMNVEV (reference sequence). The CDR3 loop reads CASSVLPRNNEQFF. The CDR3 bases are TGTGCCAGCTCGGTCCTCCCAAGGAACAATGAGCAGTTCTTC.

Many counts were recorded for this clone. This chain joins TRBV19 and TRBJ1-1; 7 bases fit TRBD1. The V gene end was trimmed by 3 bases and the J gene end by 1 base; junction bases not matched to a gene: 5. Germline V lookup: CDR1 LNHDA, CDR2 SQIVND (reference sequence). The CDR3 is made up of 15 amino acids. In DNA, the CDR3 is TGTGCCAGTAGTATTCTGGGACAGCCGAACACTGAAGCTTTCTTT. Translation: CASSILGQPNTEAFF.

The chain links TRBV29-1 to TRBJ2-1, with 11 bases lining up with TRBD2. V shed 6 bases and J 0 bases; nucleotides not matched to a gene: 7. The CDR3 length is 16 residues. CDR1 and CDR2 from the germline V gene are SQVTM and ANQGSEA. The CDR3 nucleotides read TGCAGCGTCCGACTAGCGGGACGCGGCTCCTACAATGAGCAGTTCTTC. It is translated as CSVRLAGRGSYNEQFF.

About this clone: At the DNA level, this CDR3 is encoded by other sequences in the same sample as well. The chain joins TRBV9 to TRBJ2-1; TRBD2 matches 7 bases. This CDR3 has 15 amino acids. CDR1 SGDLS and CDR2 YYNGEE come from the germline V gene. J gave up 9 bases and V 0 bases, and 9 bases lay outside the gene matches. The CDR3 sequence: CASSVVPGGFGEQFF. CDR3 sequence (DNA): TGTGCCAGCAGCGTAGTGCCGGGAGGCTTTGGTGAGCAGTTCTTC.

This clone has more than one count but fewer than ten. The chain links TRBV14 to TRBJ1-1; D is uncertain. This CDR3 region has 12 residues. V was clipped by 3 bases and J by 10 bases, with 12 bases between them. CDR1 is SGHDN and CDR2 is FVKESK in the germline V gene. The CDR3 sequence: CASSQVYNRAFF. As DNA, the CDR3 is TGTGCCAGCAGCCAGGTCTACAATCGAGCTTTCTTT.

There are a few counts of this clone. CDR3: CASSLQALAGGSYEQYF. The CDR3 DNA reads TGTGCCAGCAGCCTCCAAGCCCTGGCGGGAGGTTCCTACGAGCAGTACTTC. The J gene is TRBJ2-7, the V gene TRBV4-2, with 8 nucleotides matching TRBD2. The CDR3 totals 17 residues. The J segment lost 1 base and the V segment lost 4 bases, leaving 12 bases of the junction unmatched. The germline gives CDR1 LGHNA, CDR2 YNFKEQ.

The chain is built from TRBV28 and TRBJ2-7; 8 bases map to TRBD2. Trimming at V came to 3 bases and at J to 6 bases, leaving 10 bases not matched to a gene. The germline V gene has CDR1 MDHEN and CDR2 SYDVKM. CDR3 length: 15 residues. The DNA for the CDR3 is TGTGCCAGCAGTTTTACCCGAGCGGGAGCTGGCGAGCAGTACTTC. Residues: CASSFTRAGAGEQYF.

This clone was recorded a few times. This chain joins TRBV6-1 and TRBJ2-1; 8 nucleotides agree with TRBD2. Trimming removed 2 bases from V and 8 bases from J; junction bases left unmatched: 11. Per germline, CDR1 MNHNS and CDR2 SASEGT. CDR3 length: 16 residues. The CDR3, as DNA: TGTGCCAGCAGTGAACTAATTAGCGGGATCTCGGATGAGCAGTTCTTC. This gives the protein CASSELISGISDEQFF.

J is TRBJ2-2 and V is TRBV2, with a possible D match to TRBD1 (5 bases). V gave up 5 bases and J gave up 4 bases, with 14 bases separating them. CDR1 is SNHLY, CDR2 FYNNEI, per germline. This CDR3 region has 15 residues. CDR3 bases: TGTGCCAGCAGTACCGTTATCGACAGCACCGGGGAGCTGTTTTTT. This codes for CASSTVIDSTGELFF.

This rearrangement joins TRBV5-4 to TRBJ2-5; D is undetermined. The CDR3 runs 14 residues. The V gene lost 0 bases and the J gene lost 3 bases, with 9 bases spanning the gap. Germline CDR1 reads SGHNT; CDR2 reads YYREEE (reference sequence). CDR3 sequence (DNA): TGTGCCAGCAGCTTGGCCCTAAATGAAGAGACCCAGTACTTC. This sequence encodes CASSLALNEETQYF.

This clone has only a few counts. The chain carries TRBV6-1 and TRBJ2-7; 7 bases line up with TRBD2. Trimming took 6 bases from V and 4 from J; bases not matched to a gene: 6. CDR3 size: 13 residues. Germline V CDR1 and CDR2: MNHNS, SASEGT. The CDR3 sequence is CASRAGLLYEQYF. CDR3 DNA: TGTGCCAGCAGAGCGGGACTACTTTACGAGCAGTACTTC.

The sample holds one count of this clone. This sequence joins TRBV19 and TRBJ2-7; 7 nucleotides match TRBD2. This CDR3 has 17 residues. Unmatched junction bases numbered 15, after V lost 4 bases and J lost 3 bases. The germline gives CDR1 LNHDA, CDR2 SQIVND (reference sequence). The CDR3 sequence: CASSTLLGAGEHYEQYF. The CDR3 bases are TGTGCCAGTAGTACTCTTCTTGGGGCGGGAGAGCACTACGAGCAGTACTTC.

CDR3 sequence reads: CASKVRGNEQYF. The CDR3 region has the DNA TGTGCCAGCAAAGTTCGGGGTAACGAGCAGTACTTC. The chain couples TRBV28 to TRBJ2-7; weak D call: TRBD2 (5 bases). Trimming removed 7 bases at V and 5 bases at J, with 12 bases between. Germline lookup yields CDR1 MDHEN and CDR2 SYDVKM. This CDR3 is 12 amino acids long.

This chain uses TRBV4-3 with TRBJ2-7; TRBD2 aligns across 9 bases. This CDR3 has 16 residues. Germline V CDR1 and CDR2: LGHNA, YSLEER. J lost 1 base, V lost 2 bases, and 6 bases had no gene match. The DNA for the CDR3 is TGCGCCAGCAGCCAACTTAGCGGGAGTGGTTCCTACGAGCAGTACTTC. It translates to CASSQLSGSGSYEQYF.